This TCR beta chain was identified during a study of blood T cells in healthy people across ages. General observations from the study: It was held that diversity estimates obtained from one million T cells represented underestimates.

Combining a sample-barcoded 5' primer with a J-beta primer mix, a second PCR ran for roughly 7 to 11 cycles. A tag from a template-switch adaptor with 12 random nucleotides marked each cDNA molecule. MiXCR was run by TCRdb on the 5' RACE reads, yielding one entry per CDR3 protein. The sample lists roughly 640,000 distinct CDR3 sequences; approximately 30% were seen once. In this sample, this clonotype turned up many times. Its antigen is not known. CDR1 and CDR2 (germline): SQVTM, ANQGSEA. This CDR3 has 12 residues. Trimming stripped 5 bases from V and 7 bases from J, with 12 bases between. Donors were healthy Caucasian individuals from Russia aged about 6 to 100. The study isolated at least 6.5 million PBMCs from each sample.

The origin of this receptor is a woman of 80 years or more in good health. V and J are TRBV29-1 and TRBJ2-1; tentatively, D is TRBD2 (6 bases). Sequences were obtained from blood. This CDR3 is CSVPGVRNEQFF. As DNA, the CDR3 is TGCAGCGTTCCGGGGGTAAGAAATGAGCAGTTCTTC.